Presented here are 3 T cell receptor beta chains from one specimen sequenced in a study of CD8 T cells in Susac syndrome. About 0.5 to 1 ug RNA was reverse transcribed with random hexamers. In TCRdb, the immunoSEQ multiplex PCR reads were re-called with MiXCR into one record per CDR3 protein. The repertoire holds about 400,000 distinct CDR3 sequences, with 75% to 90% as singletons. Sequenced sample: CD8+ T cells from PBMCs. Source of these receptors: a human donor with multiple sclerosis.

This clonotype was observed a few times. The chain is built from TRBV6-5 and TRBJ1-1; D remains ambiguous. In germline, CDR1 is MNHEY, CDR2 SVGAGI. Trimming removed 2 bases from V and 6 bases from J, with 7 bases in between. The CDR3 is 12 residues long. The CDR3: CASSYGTSEAFF. The CDR3 bases are TGTGCCAGCAGTTACGGCACCTCTGAAGCTTTCTTT.

The chain joins TRBV2 to TRBJ1-5; 7 bases are a match to TRBD1. CDR1 SNHLY and CDR2 FYNNEI come from the germline V gene. Trimming cost V 5 bases and J 1 base; bases outside gene matches: 5. The CDR3 extends over 15 amino acids. The CDR3 DNA reads as TGTGCCAGCAGTCCCAGGGGGGCGAGCAATCAGCCCCAGCATTTT. Residues: CASSPRGASNQPQHF.

V gene TRBV30 combines with J gene TRBJ2-1, with no clear D. The CDR3 has 13 amino acids. Looked up from germline, CDR1 is GTSNPN and CDR2 is SVGIG (reference sequence). Deletions cut 0 bases from V and 6 bases from J, with 9 bases between. In nucleotides, the CDR3 is TGTGCCTGGAGTGTGGTGGCGATCAATGAGCAGTTCTTC. The encoded protein is CAWSVVAINEQFF.